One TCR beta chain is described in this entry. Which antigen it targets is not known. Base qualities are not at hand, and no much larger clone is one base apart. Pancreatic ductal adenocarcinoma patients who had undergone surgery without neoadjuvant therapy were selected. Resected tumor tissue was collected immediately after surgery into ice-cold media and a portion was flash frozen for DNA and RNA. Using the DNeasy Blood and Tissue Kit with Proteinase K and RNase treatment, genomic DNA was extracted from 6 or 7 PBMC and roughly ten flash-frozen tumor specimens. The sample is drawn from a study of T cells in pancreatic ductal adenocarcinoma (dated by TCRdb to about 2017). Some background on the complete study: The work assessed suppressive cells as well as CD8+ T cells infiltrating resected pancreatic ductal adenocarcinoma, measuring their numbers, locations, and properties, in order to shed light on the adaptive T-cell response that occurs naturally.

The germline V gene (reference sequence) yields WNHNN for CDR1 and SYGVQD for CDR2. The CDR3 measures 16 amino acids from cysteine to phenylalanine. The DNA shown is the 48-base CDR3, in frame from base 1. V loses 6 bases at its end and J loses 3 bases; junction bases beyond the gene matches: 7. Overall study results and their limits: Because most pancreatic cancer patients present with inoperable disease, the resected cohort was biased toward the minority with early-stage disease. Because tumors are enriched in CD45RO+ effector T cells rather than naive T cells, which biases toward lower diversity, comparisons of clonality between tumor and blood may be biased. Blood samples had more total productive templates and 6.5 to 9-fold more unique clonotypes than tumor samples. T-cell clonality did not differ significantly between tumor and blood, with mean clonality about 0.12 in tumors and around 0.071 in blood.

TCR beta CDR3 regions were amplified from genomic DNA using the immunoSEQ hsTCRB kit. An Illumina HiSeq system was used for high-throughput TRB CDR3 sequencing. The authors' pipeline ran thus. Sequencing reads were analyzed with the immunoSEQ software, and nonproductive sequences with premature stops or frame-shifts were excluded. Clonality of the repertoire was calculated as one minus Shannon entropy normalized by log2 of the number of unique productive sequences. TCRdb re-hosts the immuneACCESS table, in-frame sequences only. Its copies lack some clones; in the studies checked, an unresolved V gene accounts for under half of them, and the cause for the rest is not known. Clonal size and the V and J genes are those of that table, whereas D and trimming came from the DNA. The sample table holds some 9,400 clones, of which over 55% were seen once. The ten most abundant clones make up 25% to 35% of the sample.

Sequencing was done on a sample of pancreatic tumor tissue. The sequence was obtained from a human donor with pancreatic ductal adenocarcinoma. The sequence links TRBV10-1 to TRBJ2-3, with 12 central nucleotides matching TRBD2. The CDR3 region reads CASSPTSGSGTDTQYF. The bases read TGCGCCAGCAGCCCGACTAGCGGGAGTGGAACAGATACGCAGTATTTT.